These 5 T cell receptor beta chains were sequenced from one sample in a study of cytomegalovirus exposure and HLA in healthy donors. Sequenced by immunoSEQ multiplex PCR; TCRdb stores in-frame clones only, minus some. The table includes over 250,000 clones, roughly 90% detected once. Sequencing was performed on PBMCs. Receptors were obtained from a woman in her 30s in good health and CMV-seropositive.

For the CDR3, the DNA is TGTGCCAGCAGTGTAAGTCGACTTTACCAAGAGACCCAGTACTTC. As protein: CASSVSRLYQETQYF. The chain couples TRBV2 to TRBJ2-5, with D hard to call. V gave up 4 bases and J gave up 0 bases, with 12 bases separating them. Germline V CDR1 and CDR2: SNHLY, FYNNEI. The CDR3 length is 15 residues.

This clone was detected only once. This rearrangement joins TRBV6-1 to TRBJ1-4, with TRBD1 matching 7 bases. The germline CDR1 and CDR2 sequences are MNHNS and SASEGT. The CDR3 is 15 amino acids. J lost 8 bases, V lost 2 bases, and 8 bases had no gene match. The CDR3 DNA reads as TGTGCCAGCAGTGAAAGGAGGGGGCGAGGGGAAAAACTGTTTTTT. It yields the protein CASSERRGRGEKLFF.

Points on this clone: Other nucleotide sequences from this sample produce the same CDR3. The V and J genes are TRBV6-5 and TRBJ2-7; possibly TRBD2 for D (5 bases). The V end lost 0 bases, the J end lost 4 bases, and 7 bases lay between the germline ends. The germline V gene has CDR1 MNHEY and CDR2 SVGAGI. The CDR3 has 13 residues. CDR3 sequence reads: CASSYSTGYEQYF. CDR3 nucleotides: TGTGCCAGCAGTTACTCGACGGGGTACGAGCAGTACTTC.

The CDR3 sequence is CASSLPGLAGAKMVIEQYF. The CDR3 DNA is TGTGCCAGCAGCTTACCCGGACTAGCGGGAGCAAAAATGGTTATCGAGCAGTACTTC. The V call is TRBV7-2, the J call TRBJ2-7; 13 bases are a match to TRBD2. The junction had 16 bases not matched to a gene; V was cut back by 2 bases and J by 6 bases. Per the germline V gene, CDR1 is SGHTA and CDR2 is FQGNSA. The CDR3 is made up of 19 amino acids.

The rearrangement joins TRBV19 to TRBJ2-2, with unresolved D. Per the germline V gene, CDR1 is LNHDA and CDR2 is SQIVND (reference sequence). V lost 6 bases to trimming and J lost 8 bases, with 7 bases between them. The CDR3 consists of 11 residues. The DNA for the CDR3 is TGTGCCAGTAGGAGTGGAGGGGAGCTGTTTTTT. Amino acids: CASRSGGELFF. Drawing the rest from reference TRBV19 and TRBJ2-2, the complete variable domain is DGGITQSPKYLFRKEGQNVTLSCEQNLNHDAMYWYRQDPGQGLRLIYYSQIVNDFQKGDIAEGYSVSREKKESFPLTVTSAQKNPTAFYLCASRSGGELFFGEGSRLTVL.